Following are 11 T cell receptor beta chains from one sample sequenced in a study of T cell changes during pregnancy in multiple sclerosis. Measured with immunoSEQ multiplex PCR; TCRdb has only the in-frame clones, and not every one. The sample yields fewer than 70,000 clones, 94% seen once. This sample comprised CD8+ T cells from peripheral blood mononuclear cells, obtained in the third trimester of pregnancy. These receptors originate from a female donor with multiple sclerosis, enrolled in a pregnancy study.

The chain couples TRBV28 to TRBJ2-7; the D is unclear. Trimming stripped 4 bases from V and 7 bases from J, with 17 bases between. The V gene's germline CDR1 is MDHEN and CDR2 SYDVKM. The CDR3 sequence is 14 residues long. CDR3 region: CASSSLVLSREQYF. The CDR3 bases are TGTGCCAGCAGTTCGTTGGTCCTTTCTCGGGAGCAGTACTTC.

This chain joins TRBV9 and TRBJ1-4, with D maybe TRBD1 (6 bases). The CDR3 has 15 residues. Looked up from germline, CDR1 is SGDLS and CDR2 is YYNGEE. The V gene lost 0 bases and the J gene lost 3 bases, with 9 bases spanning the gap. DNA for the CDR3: TGTGCCAGCAGCGTAGCTGGGACATCTAATGAAAAACTGTTTTTT. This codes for CASSVAGTSNEKLFF.

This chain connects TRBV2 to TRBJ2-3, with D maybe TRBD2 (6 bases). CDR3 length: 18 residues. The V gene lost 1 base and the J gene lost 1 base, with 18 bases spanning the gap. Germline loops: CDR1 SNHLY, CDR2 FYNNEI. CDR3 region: CASSEEGTPRLGTDTQYF. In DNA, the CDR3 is TGTGCCAGCAGTGAAGAGGGGACTCCTCGTTTGGGCACAGATACGCAGTATTTT. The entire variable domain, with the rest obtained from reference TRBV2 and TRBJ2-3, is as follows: EPEVTQTPSHQVTQMGQEVILRCVPISNHLYFYWYRQILGQKVEFLVSFYNNEISEKSEIFDDQFSVERPDGSNFTLKIRSTKLEDSAMYFCASSEEGTPRLGTDTQYFGPGTRLTVL.

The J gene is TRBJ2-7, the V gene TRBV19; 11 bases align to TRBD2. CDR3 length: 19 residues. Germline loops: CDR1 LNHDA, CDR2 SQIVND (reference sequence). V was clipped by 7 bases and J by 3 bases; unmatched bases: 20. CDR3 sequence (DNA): TGTGCCAGTACTCGGCCCGGGACTAGCGGCCCGAAGGCGATCTACGAGCAGTACTTC. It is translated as CASTRPGTSGPKAIYEQYF. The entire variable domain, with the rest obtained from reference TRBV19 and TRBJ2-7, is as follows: DGGITQSPKYLFRKEGQNVTLSCEQNLNHDAMYWYRQDPGQGLRLIYYSQIVNDFQKGDIAEGYSVSREKKESFPLTVTSAQKNPTAFYLCASTRPGTSGPKAIYEQYFGPGTRLTVT.

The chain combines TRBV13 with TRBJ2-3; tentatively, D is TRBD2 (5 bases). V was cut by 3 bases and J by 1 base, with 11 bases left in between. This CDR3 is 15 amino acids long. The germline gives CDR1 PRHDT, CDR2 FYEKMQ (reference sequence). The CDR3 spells CASSLAGLGTDTQYF. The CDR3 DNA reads TGTGCCAGCAGCTTGGCGGGCCTTGGCACAGATACGCAGTATTTT.

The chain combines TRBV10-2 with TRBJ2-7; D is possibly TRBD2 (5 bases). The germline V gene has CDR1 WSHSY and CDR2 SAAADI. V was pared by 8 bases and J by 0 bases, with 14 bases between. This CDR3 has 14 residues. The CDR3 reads CASWVGDTSYEQYF. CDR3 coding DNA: TGCGCCAGCTGGGTGGGAGACACCTCCTACGAGCAGTACTTC.

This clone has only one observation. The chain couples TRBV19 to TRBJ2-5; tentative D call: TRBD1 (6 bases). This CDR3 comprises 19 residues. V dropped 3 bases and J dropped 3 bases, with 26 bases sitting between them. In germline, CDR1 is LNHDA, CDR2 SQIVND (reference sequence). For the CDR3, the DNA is TGTGCCAGTAGTATGATCTGGGGCCGGGACAAAGCGTCCAAAGAGACCCAGTACTTC. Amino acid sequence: CASSMIWGRDKASKETQYF.

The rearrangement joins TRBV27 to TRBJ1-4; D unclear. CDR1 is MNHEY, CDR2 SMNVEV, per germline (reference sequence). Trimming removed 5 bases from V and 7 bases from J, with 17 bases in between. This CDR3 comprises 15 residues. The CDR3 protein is CASSTLPVAGEKLFF. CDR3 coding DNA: TGTGCCAGCAGTACTTTACCGGTCGCGGGTGAAAAACTGTTTTTT.

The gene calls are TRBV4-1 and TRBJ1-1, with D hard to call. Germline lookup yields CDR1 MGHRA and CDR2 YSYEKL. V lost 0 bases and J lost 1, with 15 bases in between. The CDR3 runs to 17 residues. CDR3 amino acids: CASSQDWVFSGNTEAFF. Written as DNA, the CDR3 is TGCGCCAGCAGCCAAGATTGGGTATTTTCGGGGAACACTGAAGCTTTCTTT.

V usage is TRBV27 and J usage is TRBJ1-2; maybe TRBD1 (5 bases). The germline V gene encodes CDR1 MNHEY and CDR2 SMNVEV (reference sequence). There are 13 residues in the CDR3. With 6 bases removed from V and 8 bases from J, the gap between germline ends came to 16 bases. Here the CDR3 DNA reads TGTGCCAGCAGCCCAATTGGGGCGCTGGGCTACACCTTC. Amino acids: CASSPIGALGYTF.

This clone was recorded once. The CDR3 DNA reads TGTGCCAGTAGTATTGGACAGGGGCCTGGCTACGAGCAGTACTTC. This sequence encodes CASSIGQGPGYEQYF. This chain joins TRBV19 and TRBJ2-7; 9 bases fit TRBD1. V gave up 3 bases and J gave up 3 bases; unmatched junction bases: 6. Germline CDR1 and CDR2: LNHDA and SQIVND (reference sequence). The CDR3 has 15 amino acids.